Presented here are 30 T cell receptor beta chains from one specimen sequenced in a study of shared clonotypes between healthy human individuals. Assay: immunoSEQ multiplex PCR; the TCRdb copy retains only in-frame clones and omits some. The sample has around 2,000,000 clones; approximately 94% are singletons. Positively selected for CCR7, the CD45RO-negative cells used as naive CD8 cells excluded terminally differentiated effector memory CD45RA+ cells. The specimen was naive CD8+ T cells from PBMCs. These receptor sequences come from a young man in good health. Some clones in this sample may be carry-over from other donors' samples.

V gene TRBV4-1 combines with J gene TRBJ2-7; 9 positions agree with TRBD1. Germline CDR1 reads MGHRA; CDR2 reads YSYEKL. V gave up 3 bases and J gave up 5 bases; unmatched junction bases: 8. CDR3 length: 15 residues. The CDR3 sequence is CASSHVDRGRNEQYF. The CDR3 nucleotides are TGCGCCAGCAGCCACGTGGACAGGGGTCGGAACGAGCAGTACTTC.

V is TRBV6-1 and J is TRBJ2-7; D tentatively fits TRBD1 or TRBD2 (6 bases each). Trimming shortened V by 2 bases and J by 3 bases, and 20 bases separated the two germline ends. This CDR3 region has 17 residues. Germline V gene lookup returns CDR1 MNHNS and CDR2 SASEGT. CDR3 amino acids: CASSELEVGGPRYEQYF. CDR3 in DNA: TGTGCCAGCAGTGAATTAGAGGTAGGGGGGCCTCGCTACGAGCAGTACTTC.

The chain combines TRBV29-1 with TRBJ2-7, with 11 bases identical to TRBD1. This CDR3 region has 13 residues. The V gene's germline CDR1 is SQVTM and CDR2 ANQGSEA. Trimming took 3 bases from V and 3 from J; bases not matched to a gene: 1. The CDR3 nucleotides read TGCAGCGTTGAGGGACAGGGGGACTACGAGCAGTACTTC. Encoded protein: CSVEGQGDYEQYF.

This chain joins TRBV11-2 and TRBJ2-3; 7 positions agree with TRBD2. Trimming took 1 base from V and 3 from J; bases not matched to a gene: 4. The germline V gene encodes CDR1 SGHAT and CDR2 FQNNGV. The CDR3 has 15 amino acids. CDR3 sequence reads: CASSLVWGGTDTQYF. CDR3 bases: TGTGCCAGCAGCTTAGTGTGGGGGGGGACAGATACGCAGTATTTT.

This clone was recorded a few times. The CDR3 nucleotides read TGTGCCTGGAGTGTTTTTCCTCGGGACACTCGAGTGCAGCCCCAGCATTTT. It yields the protein CAWSVFPRDTRVQPQHF. The gene calls are TRBV30 and TRBJ1-5, with a possible D match to TRBD1 (6 bases). V was trimmed by 0 bases and J by 7 bases, leaving 22 bases between them. This CDR3 has 17 residues. CDR1 is GTSNPN, CDR2 SVGIG, per germline (reference sequence).

The chain carries TRBV11-3 and TRBJ2-5; D possibly uses TRBD1 or TRBD2 (5 bases each). V lost 6 bases and J lost 1, with 15 bases in between. The CDR3 runs to 15 residues. Germline CDR1 and CDR2: SGHNT and YENEEA. The CDR3 nucleotides are TGTGCCAGCAGGTCGGGACGGGCGATCCAAGAGACCCAGTACTTC. The encoded protein is CASRSGRAIQETQYF.

This chain connects TRBV28 to TRBJ2-3; D is possibly TRBD1 or TRBD2 (5 bases each). CDR1 is MDHEN, CDR2 SYDVKM, per germline. CDR3 length: 16 amino acids. The V gene lost 2 bases and the J gene lost 2 bases, with 14 bases spanning the gap. Here the CDR3 reads CASSLGEGRVTDTQYF. CDR3 DNA sequence: TGTGCCAGCAGTTTAGGCGAGGGCAGGGTCACAGATACGCAGTATTTT.

Concerning this clone itself: The sample contains more than one DNA sequence encoding this CDR3. The CDR3 is CASSAGTASGNTIYF. CDR3 bases: TGTGCCAGCAGCGCAGGGACAGCCTCTGGAAACACCATATATTTT. The V and J genes are TRBV9 and TRBJ1-3, with 7 nucleotides matching TRBD1. Germline V gene data show CDR1 as SGDLS and CDR2 as YYNGEE. The V segment lost 3 bases and the J segment 0 bases; nucleotides outside the gene matches: 3. The CDR3 is made up of 15 amino acids.

About this clone: Other nucleotide sequences in the sample specify the same CDR3. The chain combines TRBV27 with TRBJ2-7; no firm D call. The germline V and J ends were trimmed by 2 bases and 2 bases, with 10 bases remaining between them. There are 14 residues in the CDR3. Looked up from germline, CDR1 is MNHEY and CDR2 is SMNVEV (reference sequence). CDR3 amino acids: CASSLAAITYEQYF. Written as DNA, the CDR3 is TGTGCCAGCAGTTTAGCCGCTATTACCTACGAGCAGTACTTC.

The chain recombines TRBV2 with TRBJ1-1; tentatively, D is TRBD1 (5 bases). Between the trimmed V and J ends, which lost 5 bases and 3 bases, there was a span of 16 bases. Germline values: CDR1 SNHLY, CDR2 FYNNEI. The CDR3 sequence is 15 residues long. The CDR3 nucleotides are TGTGCCAGCAGTTCTACGACCGGGACCCACACTGAAGCTTTCTTT. Translating gives CASSSTTGTHTEAFF.

In the case of this clone: Other nucleotide sequences from this sample produce the same CDR3. The chain's CDR3 is CASSLPGPHRTQYF. The CDR3 region has the DNA TGTGCCAGCAGCCTACCGGGCCCTCACCGGACCCAGTACTTC. The rearrangement links TRBV6-6 to TRBJ2-5; D gene unclear. This CDR3 comprises 14 residues. The V and J ends lost 6 bases and 7 bases respectively, with 18 bases between them. Germline values: CDR1 MNHNY, CDR2 SVGAGI (reference sequence).

This clone was recorded once. The chain uses TRBV9 and TRBJ2-3; 11 bases align to TRBD2. V shed 6 bases, J shed 4 bases, and the junction held 10 bases outside the gene matches. Germline V gene sequence: CDR1 SGDLS, CDR2 YYNGEE. CDR3 length: 16 amino acids. CDR3 in amino acids: CASKSNLAGGPDTQYF. The CDR3 nucleotides are TGTGCCAGCAAATCCAATCTAGCGGGAGGCCCAGATACGCAGTATTTT.

This clone was found a few times. CDR3 coding DNA: TGTGCCATCAGTGAGTGGGACAACAATGAGCAGTTCTTC. It specifies CAISEWDNNEQFF. This chain joins TRBV10-3 and TRBJ2-1; maybe TRBD1 (6 bases). CDR3 length equals 13 residues. Trimming took 1 base from V and 5 from J, leaving 6 bases between them. Germline loops: CDR1 ENHRY, CDR2 SYGVKD.

The chain employs TRBV7-3 and TRBJ2-3, with 10 bases identical to TRBD1. V lost 2 bases, J lost 6 bases, and 11 bases stayed unmatched. This CDR3 spans 17 amino acids. From germline, CDR1 is SGHTA and CDR2 FQGTGA. The CDR3 is CASSLEAGTGVLDTQYF. DNA of the CDR3: TGTGCCAGCAGCTTAGAGGCGGGGACAGGGGTTTTGGATACGCAGTATTTT.

In this sample, this clone turned up a few times. The chain has TRBV2 and TRBJ2-2; no definite D call. Trimming cost V 10 bases and J 9 bases, with 15 bases left between them. The CDR3 is made up of 12 amino acids. Per the germline V gene, CDR1 is SNHLY and CDR2 is FYNNEI. The CDR3 DNA sequence: TGTGCCACCTTGGGCCGCCTCCGGGAGCTGTTTTTT. Amino acids: CATLGRLRELFF.

The gene calls are TRBV7-9 and TRBJ1-1, with TRBD1 matching 7 bases. The CDR3 length is 17 residues. CDR1 and CDR2 from the germline V gene are SEHNR and FQNEAQ (reference sequence). Germline trimming cut 6 bases from V and 0 bases from J; bases unmatched to any gene: 13. The chain's CDR3 is CASRYDRDPRMNTEAFF. CDR3 nucleotide sequence: TGTGCCAGCAGATATGACAGGGACCCTCGCATGAACACTGAAGCTTTCTTT.

This clone was found a few times. The V gene is TRBV6-1, the J gene TRBJ2-1; the D is unclear. Deletions cut 4 bases from V and 0 bases from J, with 13 bases between. This CDR3 has 16 amino acids. Germline CDR1 reads MNHNS; CDR2 reads SASEGT. The CDR3 nucleotides are TGTGCCAGCAGTGGGCTCGGGTTACGCTCCTACAATGAGCAGTTCTTC. The encoded protein is CASSGLGLRSYNEQFF.

The chain recombines TRBV6-6 with TRBJ2-7, with TRBD2 as a possible D gene (6 bases). The length of the CDR3 is 16 residues. Trimming removed 6 bases from V and 2 bases from J, with 20 bases in between. From germline, CDR1 is MNHNY and CDR2 SVGAGI (reference sequence). CDR3 protein: CASSPSGGHLTYEQYF. CDR3 coding DNA: TGTGCCAGCAGCCCCAGCGGAGGGCACCTAACCTACGAGCAGTACTTC.

This chain links TRBV6-1 with TRBJ2-3; 7 nucleotides line up with TRBD2. Trimming took 3 bases from V and 4 from J; bases not matched to a gene: 10. The length of the CDR3 is 16 residues. Per germline, CDR1 MNHNS and CDR2 SASEGT. Written as DNA, the CDR3 is TGTGCCAGCAGTGACTGGCGGGAGTTGGGCGCAGATACGCAGTATTTT. This encodes CASSDWRELGADTQYF.

There are a few counts of this clone. The chain uses TRBV10-2 and TRBJ2-6; no reliable D call. This CDR3 comprises 15 residues. Trimming stripped 7 bases from V and 1 base from J, with 11 bases between. Per the germline V gene, CDR1 is WSHSY and CDR2 is SAAADI. The CDR3 nucleotides read TGCGCCAGCACAAGAACAGAATCTGGGGCCAACGTCCTGACTTTC. Amino acid sequence: CASTRTESGANVLTF.

The CDR3: CASSYGIRTEAFF. Written as DNA, the CDR3 is TGTGCCAGCAGTTACGGGATACGCACTGAAGCTTTCTTT. The V gene is TRBV6-5, the J gene TRBJ1-1; unclear D gene. Trimming removed 2 bases from V and 4 bases from J, with 8 bases in between. The germline V gene has CDR1 MNHEY and CDR2 SVGAGI. CDR3 length equals 13 residues.

The V call is TRBV11-2, the J call TRBJ1-4; D perhaps matches TRBD1 (6 bases). Between the trimmed V and J ends, which lost 5 bases and 4 bases, there was a span of 20 bases. Germline V gives CDR1 SGHAT, CDR2 FQNNGV. There are 17 residues in the CDR3. CDR3 region: CASSVGALDRFNEKLFF. The CDR3 DNA follows: TGTGCCAGCAGCGTAGGGGCTCTGGACAGATTTAATGAAAAACTGTTTTTT.

The rearrangement links TRBV19 to TRBJ1-2; 7 bases line up with TRBD1. With V trimmed by 5 bases and J by 5 bases, 8 bases remained unmatched. This CDR3 is 14 amino acids long. Germline lookup yields CDR1 LNHDA and CDR2 SQIVND (reference sequence). The CDR3 nucleotides read TGTGCCAGTAGTCAATGGACAGGATTTTATGGCTACACCTTC. Translation: CASSQWTGFYGYTF.

V is TRBV6-6 and J is TRBJ1-2; a weak D match, TRBD1 (6 bases). This CDR3 is 14 amino acids long. Germline V lookup: CDR1 MNHNY, CDR2 SVGAGI (reference sequence). Trimming pared 7 bases from V and 3 bases from J, leaving 15 bases between. The CDR3 nucleotides are TGTGCCAGCACCACGAACAGGGAACACTATGGCTACACCTTC. It translates to CASTTNREHYGYTF.

As for this clone: This specimen includes other DNA sequences encoding the same CDR3. CDR3 region: CASSVGRDTYTDTQYF. The CDR3 DNA sequence: TGTGCCAGCAGCGTAGGAAGGGACACCTACACAGATACGCAGTATTTT. The chain is built from TRBV9 and TRBJ2-3; weak D call: TRBD1 (6 bases). The germline V and J ends were trimmed by 0 bases and 2 bases, with 13 bases remaining between them. Germline V lookup: CDR1 SGDLS, CDR2 YYNGEE. The CDR3 spans 16 residues. Full variable domain (remainder filled in from reference TRBV9 and TRBJ2-3): DSGVTQTPKHLITATGQRVTLRCSPRSGDLSVYWYQQSLDQGLQFLIQYYNGEERAKGNILERFSAQQFPDLHSELNLSSLELGDSALYFCASSVGRDTYTDTQYFGPGTRLTVL.

The CDR3 bases are TGTGCCAGCAGCTCATCCAGGGGACAGGGACCAAACATTCAGTACTTC. Amino acids: CASSSSRGQGPNIQYF. The rearrangement links TRBV7-9 to TRBJ2-4; TRBD1 agrees at 9 bases. V lost 4 bases and J lost 6; bases outside the gene matches: 10. Germline V CDR1 and CDR2: SEHNR, FQNEAQ (reference sequence). This CDR3 is 16 amino acids long.

This sequence joins TRBV11-2 and TRBJ2-1; D not resolved. The germline V and J ends were trimmed by 2 bases and 8 bases, with 10 bases remaining between them. CDR1 and CDR2 from the germline V gene are SGHAT and FQNNGV. This CDR3 has 13 amino acids. For the CDR3, the DNA is TGTGCCAGCAGCTTAACGAGAGCGTATGAGCAGTTCTTC. Protein product: CASSLTRAYEQFF.

V is TRBV14 and J is TRBJ2-3; TRBD2 agrees at 13 bases. CDR1 and CDR2 (germline): SGHDN, FVKESK. V was pared by 0 bases and J by 2 bases, with 11 bases of the junction left unmatched. The CDR3 has 20 amino acids. The chain's CDR3 is CASSQERGLAGHTLTDTQYF. CDR3 DNA sequence: TGTGCCAGCAGCCAAGAGAGGGGACTAGCGGGGCATACCCTCACAGATACGCAGTATTTT.

The V and J genes are TRBV28 and TRBJ2-1, with 9 bases identical to TRBD2. Germline assignment: CDR1 MDHEN and CDR2 SYDVKM. V lost 5 bases to trimming and J lost 9 bases; unmatched junction nucleotides: 8. The CDR3 is made up of 14 amino acids. DNA of the CDR3: TGTGCCAGCAGTCCCCTAGCGGGAATGGTTGAGCAGTTCTTC. Its protein is CASSPLAGMVEQFF.

In this sample, this clone turned up once. The chain carries TRBV4-1 and TRBJ2-7; D call uncertain. Per germline, CDR1 MGHRA and CDR2 YSYEKL. Trimming took off 4 bases at V and 5 bases at J, with 12 bases between the two ends. There are 13 residues in the CDR3. The CDR3 nucleotides are TGCGCCAGCAGCCCCGGACCTGAGGACGAGCAGTACTTC. Translation gives CASSPGPEDEQYF.